Following are 10 T cell receptor beta chains from one sample sequenced in a study of T cell responses to AZD1222 COVID-19 vaccine. Here immunoSEQ multiplex PCR was the method, and the copy in TCRdb shows in-frame clones only, minus some. The profile shows around 83,000 clones, nearly 90% of them singletons. The sample here was peripheral blood, taken on day 0 of AZD1222 vaccination. These receptors came from an adult in good health.

Here the CDR3 reads CASSSGPVSTDTQYF. As DNA, the CDR3 is TGTGCCAGCAGCTCCGGACCCGTAAGCACAGATACGCAGTATTTT. This chain uses TRBV7-9 with TRBJ2-3; D remains unclear. Per the germline V gene, CDR1 is SEHNR and CDR2 is FQNEAQ (reference sequence). CDR3 length equals 15 residues. V lost 4 bases and J 0 bases, leaving 11 bases between the germline ends.

The chain recombines TRBV7-2 with TRBJ1-2, with 7 bases identical to TRBD1. CDR1 and CDR2 (germline): SGHTA, FQGNSA. J gave up 6 bases and V 5 bases, and 9 bases lay outside the gene matches. This CDR3 is 14 amino acids long. CDR3 loop: CASSGRQGLDGYTF. The CDR3, as DNA: TGTGCCAGCAGCGGACGACAGGGTTTAGATGGCTACACCTTC.

The chain carries TRBV28 and TRBJ1-2; TRBD1 might be the D (6 bases). V lost 10 bases to trimming and J lost 1 base, with 16 bases between them. The CDR3 sequence is 14 residues long. Germline lookup yields CDR1 MDHEN and CDR2 SYDVKM. The CDR3: CATTRQQGNYGYTF. In DNA form, the CDR3 reads TGTGCCACCACCCGGCAACAGGGTAACTATGGCTACACCTTC.

J is TRBJ2-7 and V is TRBV19; 9 bases are shared with TRBD1. In germline, CDR1 is LNHDA, CDR2 SQIVND (reference sequence). The length of the CDR3 is 13 residues. V shed 3 bases and J 5 bases; nucleotides not matched to a gene: 2. This chain's CDR3 is CASSIDRGDEQYF. The CDR3 nucleotides are TGTGCCAGTAGTATCGACAGGGGGGACGAGCAGTACTTC.

The chain employs TRBV4-2 and TRBJ1-2, with D maybe TRBD1 (6 bases). Germline CDR1 LGHNA, CDR2 YNFKEQ. CDR3 size: 13 residues. V was cut by 4 bases and J by 2 bases, with 8 bases left in between. The CDR3 sequence: CASSRTGNYGYTF. CDR3 nucleotide sequence: TGTGCCAGCAGCCGAACAGGGAACTATGGCTACACCTTC.

The V and J genes are TRBV19 and TRBJ1-4; D is unclear. With 3 bases removed from V and 7 bases from J, the gap between germline ends came to 9 bases. The CDR3 contains 13 residues. From germline, CDR1 is LNHDA and CDR2 SQIVND (reference sequence). The CDR3 region has the DNA TGTGCCAGTAGTATCCCAAGTGGTGAAAAACTGTTTTTT. This gives the protein CASSIPSGEKLFF.

The rearrangement links TRBV15 to TRBJ2-2; no firm D call. Germline V CDR1 and CDR2: LNHNV, YYDKDF (reference sequence). This CDR3 contains 12 residues. Trimming stripped 1 base from V and 8 bases from J, with 5 bases between. The CDR3 DNA follows: TGTGCCACCAGCAGAGCCTTGGGGGAGCTGTTTTTT. Its protein product is CATSRALGELFF.

The rearrangement links TRBV29-1 to TRBJ2-3, with 8 bases aligning to TRBD2. V lost 6 bases and J lost 0; bases outside the gene matches: 5. Germline V CDR1 and CDR2: SQVTM, ANQGSEA. The CDR3 runs to 14 residues. The CDR3 DNA reads TGCAGCGTACGGACTAGCCCTAGCACAGATACGCAGTATTTT. Translated, it gives CSVRTSPSTDTQYF.

The J gene is TRBJ2-1, the V gene TRBV7-3; the D gene is possibly TRBD2 (5 bases). CDR1 and CDR2 (germline): SGHTA, FQGTGA. Between the trimmed V and J ends, which lost 2 bases and 6 bases, there was a span of 8 bases. CDR3 length: 13 amino acids. CDR3: CASSLGGSNEQFF. In DNA, the CDR3 is TGTGCCAGCAGCTTAGGCGGGTCCAATGAGCAGTTCTTC.

The rearrangement links TRBV7-2 to TRBJ1-1, with D unclear. The CDR3 has 14 amino acids. Germline CDR1 SGHTA, CDR2 FQGNSA. Trimming removed 6 bases at V and 1 base at J, with 12 bases between. The CDR3 is CASSSQPGNTEAFF. The CDR3 bases are TGTGCCAGCAGTTCTCAGCCTGGGAACACTGAAGCTTTCTTT.